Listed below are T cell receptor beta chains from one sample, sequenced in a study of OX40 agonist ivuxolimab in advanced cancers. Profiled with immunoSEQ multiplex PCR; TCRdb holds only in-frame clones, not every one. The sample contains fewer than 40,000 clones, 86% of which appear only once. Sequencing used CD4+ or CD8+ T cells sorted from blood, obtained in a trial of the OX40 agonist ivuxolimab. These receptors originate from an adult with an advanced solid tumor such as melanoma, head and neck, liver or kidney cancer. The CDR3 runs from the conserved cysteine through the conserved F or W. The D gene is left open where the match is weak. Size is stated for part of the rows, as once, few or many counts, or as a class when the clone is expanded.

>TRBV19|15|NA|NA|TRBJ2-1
TGTGCCAGTAGCGTGTCGGTCAGCTCCTACAATGAGCAGTTCTTC
CASSVSVSSYNEQFF
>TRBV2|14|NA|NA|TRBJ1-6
TGTGCCAGCAGTGACAGCTCCTATAATTCACCCCTCCACTTT
CASSDSSYNSPLHF
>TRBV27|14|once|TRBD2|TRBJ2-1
TGTGCCAGCACCTTAGCGGGAACCTACAATGAGCAGTTCTTC
CASTLAGTYNEQFF
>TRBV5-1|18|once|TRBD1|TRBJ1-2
TGCGCCAGCAGCTTGGCCAAAACAGGGGCGAGATTTATCTATGGCTACACCTTC
CASSLAKTGARFIYGYTF
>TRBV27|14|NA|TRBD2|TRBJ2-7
TGTGCCAGCAGCCGCGCGGGAGCCATCTACCAGCAGTACTTC
CASSRAGAIYQQYF
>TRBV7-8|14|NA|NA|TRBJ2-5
TGTGCCAGCAGCTTAAGTACCGGGCGAGAGACCCAGTACTTC
CASSLSTGRETQYF
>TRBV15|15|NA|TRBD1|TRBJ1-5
TGTGCCACCAGCAGAGGACAGGGTACGAATCAGCCCCAGCATTTT
CATSRGQGTNQPQHF
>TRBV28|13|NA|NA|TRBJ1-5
TGTGCCAGCAGTTTAGCGACAGATCAGCCCCAGCATTTT
CASSLATDQPQHF
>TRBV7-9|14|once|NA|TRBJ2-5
TGTGCCAGCACGACTACGAGACTGTGGGAGACCCAGTACTTC
CASTTTRLWETQYF
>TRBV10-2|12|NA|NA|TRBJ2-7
TGCGCCAGCAGTGAGTCGATCTACGAGCAGTACTTC
CASSESIYEQYF
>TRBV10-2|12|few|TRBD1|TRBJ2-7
TGCGCCAGCAGTCAGGGGGAGAACGAGCAGTACTTC
CASSQGENEQYF
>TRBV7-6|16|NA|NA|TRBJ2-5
TGTGCCAGCAGCGTCACCCACGGGGAGTCAAGGGAGACCCAGTACTTC
CASSVTHGESRETQYF
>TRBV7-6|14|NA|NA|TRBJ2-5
TGTGCCAGCAGCTTACCCGGGCAGCAAGAGACCCAGTACTTC
CASSLPGQQETQYF
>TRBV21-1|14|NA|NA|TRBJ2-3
TGTGCCAGCAGCAAACACGGGCGAGCAGATACGCAGTATTTT
CASSKHGRADTQYF
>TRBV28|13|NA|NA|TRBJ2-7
TGTGCCAGCAGTTTAGGACCTACCTCCGAGCAGTACTTC
CASSLGPTSEQYF
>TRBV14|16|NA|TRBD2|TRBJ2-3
TGTGCCAGCAGCCAAGCCGGGAGGGCCCGTCCAGATACGCAGTATTTT
CASSQAGRARPDTQYF
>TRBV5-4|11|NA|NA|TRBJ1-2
TGTGCCAGCAGCCACCGCGATGGCTACACCTTC
CASSHRDGYTF
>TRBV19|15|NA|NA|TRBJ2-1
TGTGCCAGTAGGCGTGAACTTAACTCCTACAATGAGCAGTTCTTC
CASRRELNSYNEQFF
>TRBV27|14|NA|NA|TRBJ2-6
TGTGCCAGCAGTCCAGGGTTTGAGGCCAACGTCCTGACTTTC
CASSPGFEANVLTF
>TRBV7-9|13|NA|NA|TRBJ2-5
TGTGCCAGCAGCTTCCTGTCTTTAGAGACCCAGTACTTC
CASSFLSLETQYF
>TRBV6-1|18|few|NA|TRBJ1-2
TGTGCCAGCAGTGGCTACAGCACGGGGGACCCTACAGGATATGGCTACACCTTC
CASSGYSTGDPTGYGYTF
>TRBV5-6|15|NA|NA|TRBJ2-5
TGTGCCAGCAGCACGGTCACCTTAGAATCGGAGACCCAGTACTTC
CASSTVTLESETQYF
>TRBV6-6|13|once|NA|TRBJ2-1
TGTGCCAGCAGGTCCGGGACGTACAATGAGCAGTTCTTC
CASRSGTYNEQFF
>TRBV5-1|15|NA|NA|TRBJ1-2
TGCGCCAGCAGCTTGATTGGATCGGGCAACCGGGGCTACACCTTC
CASSLIGSGNRGYTF
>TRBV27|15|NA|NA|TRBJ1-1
TGTGCCAGCAGTTTATCTGTCGGGGTGCACACTGAAGCTTTCTTT
CASSLSVGVHTEAFF
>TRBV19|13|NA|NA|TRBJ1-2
TGTGCCAGTAGTCCGGACCGCAAAGGGGGCTACACCTTC
CASSPDRKGGYTF
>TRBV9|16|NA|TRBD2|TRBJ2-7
TGTGCCAGCAGCCCTCATCCGGGACTAGCGGGATCCGAGCAGTACTTC
CASSPHPGLAGSEQYF
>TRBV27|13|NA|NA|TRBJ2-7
TGTGCCAGCAGTCCCTCGTCAGGGTATGAGCAGTACTTC
CASSPSSGYEQYF
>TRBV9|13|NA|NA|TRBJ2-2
TGTGCCAGCAGCGTATATAACACCGGGGAGCTGTTTTTT
CASSVYNTGELFF
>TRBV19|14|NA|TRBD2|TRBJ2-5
TGTGCCAGCGCCCTAGCGGGGGGCGGTCGGACCCAGTACTTC
CASALAGGGRTQYF